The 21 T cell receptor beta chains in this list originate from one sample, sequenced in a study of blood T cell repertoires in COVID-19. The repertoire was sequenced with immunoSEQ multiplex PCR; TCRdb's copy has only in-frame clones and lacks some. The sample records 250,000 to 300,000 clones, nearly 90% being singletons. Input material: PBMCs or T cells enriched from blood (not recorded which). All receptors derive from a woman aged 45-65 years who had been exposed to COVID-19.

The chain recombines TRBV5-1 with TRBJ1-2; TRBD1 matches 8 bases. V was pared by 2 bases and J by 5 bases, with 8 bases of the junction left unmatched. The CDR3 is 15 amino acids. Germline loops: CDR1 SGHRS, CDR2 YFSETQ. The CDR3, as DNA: TGCGCCAGCAGCTTAGGGGACAGGACGGCGTATGGCTACACCTTC. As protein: CASSLGDRTAYGYTF.

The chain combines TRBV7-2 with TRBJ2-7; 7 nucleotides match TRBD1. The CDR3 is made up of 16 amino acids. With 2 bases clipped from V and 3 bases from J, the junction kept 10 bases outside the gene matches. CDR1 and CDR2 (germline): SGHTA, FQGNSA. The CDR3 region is CASSLFPEQGIYEQYF. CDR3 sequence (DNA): TGTGCCAGCAGCTTATTCCCGGAACAGGGGATCTACGAGCAGTACTTC.

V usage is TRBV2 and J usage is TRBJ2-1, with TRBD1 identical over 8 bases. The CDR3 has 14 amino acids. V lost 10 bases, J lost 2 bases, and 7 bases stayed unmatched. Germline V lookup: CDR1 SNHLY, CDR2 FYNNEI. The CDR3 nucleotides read TGTGCCACCACGGAACAGGGGGCCTACAATGAGCAGTTCTTC. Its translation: CATTEQGAYNEQFF.

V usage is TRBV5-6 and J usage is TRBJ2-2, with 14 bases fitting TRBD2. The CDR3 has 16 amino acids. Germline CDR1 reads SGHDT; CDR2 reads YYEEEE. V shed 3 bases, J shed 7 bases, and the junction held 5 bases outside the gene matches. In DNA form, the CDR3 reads TGTGCCAGCAGCTGGGGACTAGCGGGGGCTGGCGGGGAGCTGTTTTTT. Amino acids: CASSWGLAGAGGELFF.

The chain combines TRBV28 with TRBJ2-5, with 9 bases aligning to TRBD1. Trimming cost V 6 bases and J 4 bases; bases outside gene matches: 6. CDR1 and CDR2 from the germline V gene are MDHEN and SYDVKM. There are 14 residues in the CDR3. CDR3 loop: CASSLTGGVETQYF. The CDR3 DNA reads TGTGCCAGCAGCCTTACAGGGGGCGTAGAGACCCAGTACTTC.

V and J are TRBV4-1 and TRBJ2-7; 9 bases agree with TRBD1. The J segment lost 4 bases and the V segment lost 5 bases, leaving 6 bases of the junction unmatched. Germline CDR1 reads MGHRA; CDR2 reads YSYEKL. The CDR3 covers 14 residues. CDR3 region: CASSASGQGYEQYF. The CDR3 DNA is TGCGCCAGCAGCGCCTCGGGACAGGGTTACGAGCAGTACTTC.

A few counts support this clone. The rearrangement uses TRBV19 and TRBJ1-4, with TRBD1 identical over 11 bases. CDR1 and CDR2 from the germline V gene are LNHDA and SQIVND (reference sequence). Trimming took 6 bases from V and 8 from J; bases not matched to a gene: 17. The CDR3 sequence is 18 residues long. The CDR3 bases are TGTGCCAGTAGACAACACAGGGACAGGGGGGGGCCTGAGGAAAAACTGTTTTTT. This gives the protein CASRQHRDRGGPEEKLFF.

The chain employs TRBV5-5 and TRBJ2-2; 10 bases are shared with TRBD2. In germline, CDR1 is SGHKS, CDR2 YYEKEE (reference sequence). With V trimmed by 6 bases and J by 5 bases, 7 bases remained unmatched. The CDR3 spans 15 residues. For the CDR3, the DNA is TGTGCCAGCATAAGCGGGGGGGCCGTGACCGGGGAGCTGTTTTTT. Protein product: CASISGGAVTGELFF.

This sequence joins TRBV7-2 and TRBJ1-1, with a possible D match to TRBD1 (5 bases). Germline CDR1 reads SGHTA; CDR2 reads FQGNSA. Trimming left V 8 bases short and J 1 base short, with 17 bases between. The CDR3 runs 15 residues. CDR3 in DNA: TGTGCCAGCCCCCCCCCGGAGGGGTCGAACACTGAAGCTTTCTTT. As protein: CASPPPEGSNTEAFF. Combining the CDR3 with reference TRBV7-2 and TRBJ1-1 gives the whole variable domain GAGVSQSPSNKVTEKGKDVELRCDPISGHTALYWYRQSLGQGLEFLIYFQGNSAPDKSGLPSDRFSAERTGGSVSTLTIQRTQQEDSAVYLCASPPPEGSNTEAFFGQGTRLTVV.

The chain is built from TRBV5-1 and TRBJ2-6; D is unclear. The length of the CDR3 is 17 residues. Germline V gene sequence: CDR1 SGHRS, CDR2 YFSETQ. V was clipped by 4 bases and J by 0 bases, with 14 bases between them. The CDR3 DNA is TGCGCCAGCAGCGGTGAGCTTAAGAGCTCTGGGGCCAACGTCCTGACTTTC. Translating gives CASSGELKSSGANVLTF.

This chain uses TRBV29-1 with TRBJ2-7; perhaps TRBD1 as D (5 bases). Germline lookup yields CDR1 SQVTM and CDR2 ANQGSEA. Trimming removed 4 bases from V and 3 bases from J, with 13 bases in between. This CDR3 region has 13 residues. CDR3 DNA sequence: TGCAGCGTTGGACAGCAAACCCGCTACGAGCAGTACTTC. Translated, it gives CSVGQQTRYEQYF.

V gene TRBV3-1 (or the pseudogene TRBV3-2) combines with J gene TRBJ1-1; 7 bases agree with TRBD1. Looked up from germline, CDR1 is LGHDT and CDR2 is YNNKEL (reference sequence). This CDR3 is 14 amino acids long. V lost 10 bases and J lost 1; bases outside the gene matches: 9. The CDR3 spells CATNSAGGNTEAFF. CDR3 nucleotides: TGTGCCACCAATTCCGCAGGGGGGAACACTGAAGCTTTCTTT.

The DNA of the CDR3 is TGCGGTCAAGGGGACTCTGGAAACACCATATATTTT. Protein sequence: CGQGDSGNTIYF. This chain links TRBV29-1 with TRBJ1-3, with a tentative D call TRBD1 (5 bases). The CDR3 loop spans 12 amino acids. CDR1 SQVTM and CDR2 ANQGSEA come from the germline V gene. Drawing the rest from reference TRBV29-1 and TRBJ1-3, the complete variable domain is SAVISQKPSRDICQRGTSLTIQCQVDSQVTMMFWYRQQPGQSLTLIATANQGSEATYESGFVIDKFPISRPNLTFSTLTVSNMSPEDSSIYLCGQGDSGNTIYFGEGSWLTVV.

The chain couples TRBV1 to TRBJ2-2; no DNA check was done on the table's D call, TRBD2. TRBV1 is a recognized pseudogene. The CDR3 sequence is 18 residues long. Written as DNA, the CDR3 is TGCACCAGCAGCCGGGGAGGGACTAGCGGGGGGAACACCGGGGAGCTGTTTTTT. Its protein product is CTSSRGGTSGGNTGELFF.

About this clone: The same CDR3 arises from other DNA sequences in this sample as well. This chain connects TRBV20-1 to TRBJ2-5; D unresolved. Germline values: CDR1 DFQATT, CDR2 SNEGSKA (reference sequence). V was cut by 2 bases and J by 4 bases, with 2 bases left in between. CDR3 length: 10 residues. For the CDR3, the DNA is TGCAGTGCTAGACGAGAGACCCAGTACTTC. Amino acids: CSARRETQYF.

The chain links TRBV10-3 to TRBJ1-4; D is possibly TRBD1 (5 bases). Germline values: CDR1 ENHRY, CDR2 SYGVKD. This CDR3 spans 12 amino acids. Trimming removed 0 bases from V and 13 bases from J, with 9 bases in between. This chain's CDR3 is CAISESTVTLFF. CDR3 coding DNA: TGTGCCATCAGTGAGTCGACAGTAACACTGTTTTTT.

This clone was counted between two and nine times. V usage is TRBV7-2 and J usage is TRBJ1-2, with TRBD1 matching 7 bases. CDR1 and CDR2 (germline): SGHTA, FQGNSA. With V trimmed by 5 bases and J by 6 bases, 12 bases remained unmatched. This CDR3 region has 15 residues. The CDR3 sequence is CASSRYTGVKDGYTF. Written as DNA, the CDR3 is TGTGCCAGCAGCAGATACACAGGGGTAAAAGATGGCTACACCTTC.

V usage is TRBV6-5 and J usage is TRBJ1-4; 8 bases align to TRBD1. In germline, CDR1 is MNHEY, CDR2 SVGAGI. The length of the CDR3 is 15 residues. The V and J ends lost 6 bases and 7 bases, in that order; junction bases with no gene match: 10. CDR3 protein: CASRIDQGAGEKLFF. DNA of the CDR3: TGTGCCAGCAGAATAGACCAGGGGGCGGGTGAAAAACTGTTTTTT.

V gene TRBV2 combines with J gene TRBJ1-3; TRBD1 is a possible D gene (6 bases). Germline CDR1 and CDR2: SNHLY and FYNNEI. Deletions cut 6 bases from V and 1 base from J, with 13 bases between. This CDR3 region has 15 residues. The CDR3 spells CASRPRGWSGNTIYF. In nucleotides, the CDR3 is TGTGCCAGCAGACCCAGGGGATGGTCTGGAAACACCATATATTTT.

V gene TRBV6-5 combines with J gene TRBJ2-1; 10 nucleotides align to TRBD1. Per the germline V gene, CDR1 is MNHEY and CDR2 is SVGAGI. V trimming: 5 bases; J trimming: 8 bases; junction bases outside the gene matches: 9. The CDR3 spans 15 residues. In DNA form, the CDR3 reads TGTGCCAGCAGTCCCCCGACAGGGGGCACGGATGAGCAGTTCTTC. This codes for CASSPPTGGTDEQFF.

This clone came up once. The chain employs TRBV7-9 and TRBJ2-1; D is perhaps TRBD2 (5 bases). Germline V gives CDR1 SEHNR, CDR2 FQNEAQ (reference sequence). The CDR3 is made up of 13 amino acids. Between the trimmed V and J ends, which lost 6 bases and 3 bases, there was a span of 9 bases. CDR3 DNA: TGTGCCAGCAGGTCTGCGGGCTACAATGAGCAGTTCTTC. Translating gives CASRSAGYNEQFF.